Below, one T cell receptor beta chain is given with its context. TCR beta was sequenced from blood CD8+ and CD4+ T cells. TEMRA cells were FACS-enriched, and CD8+ and CD4+ T cells were isolated negatively. The data were obtained in a study of CD8 T cells in Susac syndrome. Random hexamers were used to reverse transcribe an amount of roughly 0.45 to 1 ug RNA. Each CDR3 protein is one row after TCRdb ran MiXCR on the immunoSEQ multiplex PCR reads. The table lists 180,000 or so distinct CDR3 sequences, around 94% of them singletons. Sequencing was done on a sample of CD4+ T cells from PBMCs. This clonotype originated in a human donor in good health.

This chain's CDR3 is CASSLMGQEYEQYF. CDR3 nucleotide sequence: TGTGCCAGCAGCCTCATGGGACAAGAATACGAGCAGTACTTC. V and J are TRBV3-1 and TRBJ2-7, with a possible D match to TRBD1 (6 bases). This CDR3 spans 14 amino acids. V was trimmed by 4 bases and J by 4 bases, leaving 14 bases between them. Germline V gene sequence: CDR1 LGHDT, CDR2 YNNKEL (reference sequence).